This T cell receptor beta chain came from a study of cytomegalovirus exposure and HLA in healthy donors. Concerning this clone: The antigen is unknown.

The primer mix had 60 Vbeta and 13 Jbeta primers. Sequencing used immunoSEQ multiplex PCR; TCRdb keeps in-frame clones, though not all of them. The sample includes approximately 170,000 clones, 60% to 85% of them seen just once. Study-level results: Earlier analysis yielded a pattern in which most TCR beta V segments were productive about 87% or about 30% of the time. A later analysis found TCR association rates differed by HLA locus, highest for DRB1 and lowest for HLA-C.

V dropped 8 bases and J dropped 2 bases, with 10 bases sitting between them. The length of the CDR3 is 11 residues. In germline, CDR1 is DFQATT, CDR2 SNEGSKA (reference sequence). The specimen sequenced was PBMCs. The source of this sequence is a female donor in good health and CMV-seronegative. The J gene is TRBJ2-7, the V gene TRBV20-1; perhaps TRBD1 as D (6 bases). In DNA form, the CDR3 reads TGCAGTACAGGGCCCACCTACGAGCAGTACTTC. This codes for CSTGPTYEQYF.